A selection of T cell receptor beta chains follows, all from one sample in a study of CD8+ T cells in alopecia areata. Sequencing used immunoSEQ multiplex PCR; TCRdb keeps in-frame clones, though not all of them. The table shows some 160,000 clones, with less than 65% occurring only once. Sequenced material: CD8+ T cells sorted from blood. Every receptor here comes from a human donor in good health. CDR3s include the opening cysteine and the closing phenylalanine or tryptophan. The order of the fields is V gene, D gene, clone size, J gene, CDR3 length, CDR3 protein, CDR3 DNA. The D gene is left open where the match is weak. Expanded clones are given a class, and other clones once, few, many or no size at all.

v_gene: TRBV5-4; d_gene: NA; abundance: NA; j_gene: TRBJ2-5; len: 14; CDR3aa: CASSFWDHLETQYF; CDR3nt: TGTGCCAGCAGCTTCTGGGACCACCTGGAGACCCAGTACTTC
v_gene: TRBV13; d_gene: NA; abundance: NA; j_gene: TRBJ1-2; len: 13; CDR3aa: CASSSPDHYGYTF; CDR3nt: TGTGCCAGCAGCTCGCCCGACCACTATGGCTACACCTTC
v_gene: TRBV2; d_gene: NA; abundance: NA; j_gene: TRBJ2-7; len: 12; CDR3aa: CASITNGDEQYF; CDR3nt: TGTGCCAGCATAACCAACGGGGACGAGCAGTACTTC
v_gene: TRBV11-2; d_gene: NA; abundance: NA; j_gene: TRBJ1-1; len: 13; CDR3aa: CASSGATHTEAFF; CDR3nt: TGTGCCAGCAGCGGGGCCACACACACTGAAGCTTTCTTT
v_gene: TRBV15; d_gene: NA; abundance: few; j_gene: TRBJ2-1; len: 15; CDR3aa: CATARQRTSYNEQFF; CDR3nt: TGTGCCACCGCGAGGCAGCGGACCTCCTACAATGAGCAGTTCTTC
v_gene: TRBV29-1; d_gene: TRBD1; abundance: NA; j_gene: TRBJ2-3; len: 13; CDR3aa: CSVDTGGTDTQYF; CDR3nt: TGCAGCGTTGATACAGGGGGCACAGATACGCAGTATTTT
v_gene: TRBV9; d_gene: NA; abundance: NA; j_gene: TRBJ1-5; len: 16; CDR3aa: CASSVATGGDDQPQHF; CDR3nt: TGTGCCAGCAGCGTAGCTACAGGAGGGGATGATCAGCCCCAGCATTTT
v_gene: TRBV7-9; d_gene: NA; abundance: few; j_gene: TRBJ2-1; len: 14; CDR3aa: CASSLESDYNEQFF; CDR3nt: TGTGCCAGCAGCTTAGAGTCGGACTACAATGAGCAGTTCTTC
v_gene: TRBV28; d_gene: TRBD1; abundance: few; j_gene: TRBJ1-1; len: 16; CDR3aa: CASSPGQGYRNTEAFF; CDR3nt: TGTGCCAGCAGTCCGGGACAGGGGTACCGGAACACTGAAGCTTTCTTT
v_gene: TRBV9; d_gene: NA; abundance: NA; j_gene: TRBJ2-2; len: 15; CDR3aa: CASSVDDRGSGELFF; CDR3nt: TGTGCCAGCAGCGTAGACGACAGAGGGTCCGGGGAGCTGTTTTTT
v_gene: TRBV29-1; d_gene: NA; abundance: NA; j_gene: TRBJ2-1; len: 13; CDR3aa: CSGVGSAYNEQFF; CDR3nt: TGCAGCGGGGTCGGTTCAGCCTACAATGAGCAGTTCTTC
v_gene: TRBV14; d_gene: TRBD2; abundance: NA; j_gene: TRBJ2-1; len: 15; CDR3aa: CASSQLAGVLNEQFF; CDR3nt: TGTGCCAGCAGCCAGTTAGCGGGAGTTCTCAATGAGCAGTTCTTC
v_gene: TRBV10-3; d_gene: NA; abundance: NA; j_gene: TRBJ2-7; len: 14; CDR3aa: CAISGGVRGYEQYF; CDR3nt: TGTGCCATCAGTGGGGGGGTTCGAGGCTACGAGCAGTACTTC
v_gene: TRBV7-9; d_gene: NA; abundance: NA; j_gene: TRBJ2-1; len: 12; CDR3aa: CASSVGAFEQFF; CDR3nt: TGTGCCAGCAGCGTCGGGGCCTTTGAGCAGTTCTTC
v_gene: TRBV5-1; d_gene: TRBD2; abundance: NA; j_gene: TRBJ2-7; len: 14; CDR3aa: CASSPSSGRYEQYF; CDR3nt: TGCGCCAGCAGCCCAAGCAGCGGGAGATACGAGCAGTACTTC
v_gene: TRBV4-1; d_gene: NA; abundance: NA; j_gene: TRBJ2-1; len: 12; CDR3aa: CASSPPGTEQFF; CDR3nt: TGCGCCAGCAGCCCGCCAGGGACTGAGCAGTTCTTC
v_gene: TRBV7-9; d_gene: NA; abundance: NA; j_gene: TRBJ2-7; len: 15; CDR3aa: CASSSEVEEASEQYF; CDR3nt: TGTGCCAGCAGCTCCGAAGTAGAGGAAGCCAGTGAGCAGTACTTC
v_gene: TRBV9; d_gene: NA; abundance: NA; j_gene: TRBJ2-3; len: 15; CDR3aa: CASSVGLVSTDTQYF; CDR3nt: TGTGCCAGCAGCGTAGGATTGGTGAGCACAGATACGCAGTATTTT
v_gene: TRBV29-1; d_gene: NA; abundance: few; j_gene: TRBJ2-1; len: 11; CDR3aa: CSVPIGTEQFF; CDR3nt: TGCAGCGTTCCGATTGGTACTGAGCAGTTCTTC
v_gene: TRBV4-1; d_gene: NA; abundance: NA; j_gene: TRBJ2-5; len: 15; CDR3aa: CASSQRVGQQETQYF; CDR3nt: TGCGCCAGCAGCCAGCGCGTCGGGCAACAAGAGACCCAGTACTTC
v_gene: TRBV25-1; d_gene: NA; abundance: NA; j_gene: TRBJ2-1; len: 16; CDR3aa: CASSELSGATYNEQFF; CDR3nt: TGTGCCAGCAGTGAACTTTCAGGGGCCACCTACAATGAGCAGTTCTTC
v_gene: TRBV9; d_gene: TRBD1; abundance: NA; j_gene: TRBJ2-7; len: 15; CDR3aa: CASSPTGGTRYEQYF; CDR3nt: TGTGCCAGCAGCCCAACAGGGGGGACTCGCTACGAGCAGTACTTC
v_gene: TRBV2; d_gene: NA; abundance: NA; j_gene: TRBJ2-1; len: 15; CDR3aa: CASSTLGQGENEQFF; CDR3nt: TGTGCCAGCAGTACACTAGGGCAGGGAGAAAATGAGCAGTTCTTC
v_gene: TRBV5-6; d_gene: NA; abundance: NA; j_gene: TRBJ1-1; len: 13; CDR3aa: CASSLGGNTEAFF; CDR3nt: TGTGCCAGCAGCTTGGGCGGGAACACTGAAGCTTTCTTT
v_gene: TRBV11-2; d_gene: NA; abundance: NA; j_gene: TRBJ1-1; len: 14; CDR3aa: CASSFTQGDTEAFF; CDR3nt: TGTGCCAGCAGCTTCACCCAGGGCGACACTGAAGCTTTCTTT
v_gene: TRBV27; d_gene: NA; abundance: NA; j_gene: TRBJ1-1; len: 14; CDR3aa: CASSLLGPLGSAFF; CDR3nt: TGTGCCAGCAGTTTACTTGGTCCTTTAGGTTCGGCTTTCTTT
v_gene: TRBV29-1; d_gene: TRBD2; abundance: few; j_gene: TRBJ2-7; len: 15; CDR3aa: CSVAGTSGSSYEQYF; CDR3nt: TGCAGCGTAGCCGGGACTAGCGGGTCGTCCTACGAGCAGTACTTC
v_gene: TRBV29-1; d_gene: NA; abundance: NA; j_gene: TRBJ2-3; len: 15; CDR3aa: CSVDAAQTGTDTQYF; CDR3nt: TGCAGCGTTGACGCGGCGCAAACAGGGACAGATACGCAGTATTTT
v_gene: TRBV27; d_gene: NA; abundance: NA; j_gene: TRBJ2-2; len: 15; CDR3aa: CASSLRGADTGELFF; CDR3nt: TGTGCCAGCAGTTTAAGGGGCGCGGACACCGGGGAGCTGTTTTTT
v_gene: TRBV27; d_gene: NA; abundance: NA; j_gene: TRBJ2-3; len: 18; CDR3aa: CASSLDGRGGLLTDTQYF; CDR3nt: TGTGCCAGCAGTTTGGATGGAAGGGGGGGCCTCCTCACAGATACGCAGTATTTT
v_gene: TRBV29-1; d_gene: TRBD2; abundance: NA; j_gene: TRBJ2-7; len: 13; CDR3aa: CSITSGFAYEQYF; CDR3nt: TGCAGCATAACTAGCGGGTTCGCCTACGAGCAGTACTTC
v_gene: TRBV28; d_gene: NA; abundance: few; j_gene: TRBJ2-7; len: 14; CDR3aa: CASSPVGASYEQYF; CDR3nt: TGTGCCAGCAGTCCCGTGGGGGCAAGCTACGAGCAGTACTTC
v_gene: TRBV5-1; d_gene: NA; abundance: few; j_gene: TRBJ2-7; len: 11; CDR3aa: CASSPRARGPF; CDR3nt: TGCGCCAGCAGCCCCCGGGCAAGGGGACCCTTC
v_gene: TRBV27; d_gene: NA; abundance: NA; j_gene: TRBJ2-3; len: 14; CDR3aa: CASSWTRGIDTQYF; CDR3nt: TGTGCCAGCAGTTGGACTCGGGGAATAGATACGCAGTATTTT
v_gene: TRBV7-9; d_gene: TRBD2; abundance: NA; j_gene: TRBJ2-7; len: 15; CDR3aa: CASSLGLAGVGEQYF; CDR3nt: TGTGCCAGCAGCTTAGGTCTAGCGGGAGTGGGTGAGCAGTACTTC